What follows is one TCR beta chain and its context. These data originate in a study of blood T cell repertoires in COVID-19. In the original analysis: Estimates of nucleated cell counts were drawn from the amplification of reference gene primers. Sequenced by immunoSEQ multiplex PCR; TCRdb stores in-frame clones only, minus some. V, J and clone size are those of that table, while D and trimming were read from the DNA. The sample shows around 270,000 clones, 85% to 90% of them seen only once. V lost 3 bases and J 7 bases, leaving 18 bases between the germline ends. CDR1 and CDR2 from the germline V gene are MGHRA and YSYEKL. CDR3 length: 16 residues.

The gene calls are TRBV4-1 and TRBJ2-2; tentative D call: TRBD2 (6 bases). The sequenced sample consisted of peripheral blood. The TCR originated in a man between 35 and 55 years old with acute or convalescent COVID-19. In DNA form, the CDR3 reads TGCGCCAGCAGCCAGGGGGGAACGGGGAAGGGCGGGGAGCTGTTTTTT. It translates to CASSQGGTGKGGELFF.